This T cell receptor (beta chain) was captured by sequencing in a study of shared clonotypes between healthy human individuals (dated by TCRdb to between 2020 and 2021). With respect to the entire study: The cohort comprised a couple of women and a few men aged 18 to 49 years. For each donor, CD4 naive and CD4 memory were each given three plates, CD8 naive was given two plates, and CD8 memory was given one plate. To estimate repertoire size and how much clonotype sharing occurs between individuals, the study deeply sequenced the blood TCR repertoires of five healthy adults. To increase sequencing depth and limit assay-specific biases, TCR repertoire library preparation and sequencing were carried out by different laboratories using diverse techniques. Each donor's leukapheresis produced roughly between about 0.9 and 9.5 billion PBMCs. Broad study findings and their caveats: Estimated clonotype richness was generally larger for naive than for memory subsets. Based on pairwise subsampling, the degree of clonotype sharing among donors was expected to be affected by sequencing depth. Because the study included a small number of donors, the genetic and exposure-history diversity represented was limited. Sharing across several donors was observed for about 5% of naive CD4, under 4% of naive CD8, over 2% of memory CD4, and around 0.42% of memory CD8 clonotypes. Incomplete sequencing was indicated by rarefaction of sorted-subset datasets, despite the large sequencing depth. Only blood was sampled, and tissue TCR repertoires likely differ from those in blood. Compared with non-shared clonotypes, clonotypes shared by all four sorted-subset donors had higher generation probabilities.

Healthy HIV-negative adults with no recently reported acute infections or vaccinations were included as donors. All donors were Caucasian adults living in Nashville, Tennessee, USA. CD8 memory samples were composed of magnetically selected CD45RO+ cells combined with CCR7-negative CD45RA+ effector memory (TemRA) cells. After blood collection by leukapheresis, PBMCs were isolated using Ficoll-Histopaque density gradient centrifugation and then cryopreserved in the vapor phase of liquid nitrogen. Analytical flow cytometry was used to check the purity and quantity of each magnetically sorted T cell population. Each sorted fraction had its genomic DNA isolated and then quantified by UV absorbance on a Nanodrop 2000c. With respect to this clone: No antigen is known for it. There are no base qualities to consult, and no much larger clone falls within one base.

V is pruned by 6 bases and J by 5 bases, leaving 6 bases of the junction without a gene match. CDR1 and CDR2 (LGHNT, FRNRAP) derive from the germline V gene. Taken from cysteine to phenylalanine, the CDR3 has 13 residues. The kept DNA is CDR3 alone, 39 bases in frame from the first base. TCR CDR3 regions were amplified from genomic DNA by multiplex PCR using the deep immunoSEQ assay. Extracted genomic DNA from each cell subset was spread evenly across all wells of several immunoSEQ 96-well plates, with each plate serving as a replicate. For sorted subsets, roughly 200 ng of genomic DNA, equivalent to tens of thousands of T cell genomes, went into each replicate PCR. The purified libraries were quantified using a Qubit 3.0 fluorometer, sized with a Bioanalyzer 2100, and then quantified again using the KAPA Library Quantification kit. Every immunoSEQ 96-well plate was sequenced on a dedicated single-read 150-cycle Illumina NextSeq 550 flow cell. The study's own analysis went as follows. Because the immunoSEQ output included only junctional sequences and no quality scores, the filtering could not be the same as the filtering used for full-length reads. Sequences were annotated with PyIR, a Python wrapper for IgBLAST v1.9, using IMGT germline references to assign V/J genes and CDR3. Reads were filtered out if the reads had weak V/J assignments (E-value above 1e-6), no CDR3, stop codons, out-of-frame junctions, or ambiguous translated residues. V3J clonotypes were defined by identical inferred V gene, J gene, and CDR3 amino acid sequence. To compute the percentage overlap between repertoires, the number of shared unique clonotypes was divided by the size of the smaller repertoire. Richness of each repertoire was evaluated using RTK rarefaction, the Chao1 estimator, and Recon v2.1 estimates of unobserved clonotypes. Generation probabilities were computed with OLGA for all TCRbeta clonotypes obtained by the gDNA method from four donors. Imported from immuneACCESS, the table was reduced by TCRdb to in-frame sequences with V and J called. These copies leave out some clones; in studies compared against another copy, an unresolved V gene accounts for under half, and the cause of the remainder is not known. That table supplies the V and J calls and clone size; D and trimming were determined from the DNA. Counted in this sample were around 370,000 clones; roughly 96% of them appeared once. In total, the top ten clones hold about 0.32% of the sample.

The chain employs TRBV12-5 and TRBJ1-1; 7 bases in between match TRBD1. The source of this sequence is a man aged 25-40 years in good health. Sequencing was done on a sample of memory CD8+ T cells sorted from blood. This specimen's cell subset or site label, interpreted: CD45RO+ cells pooled with CCR7-negative TemRA cells. CDR3 protein: CASGSTGVTEAFF. The DNA sequence is given as TGTGCTAGTGGATCCACAGGGGTAACTGAAGCTTTCTTT.